Shown below are 18 T cell receptor beta chains from a single sample sequenced in a study of blood T cell repertoires in COVID-19. Here immunoSEQ multiplex PCR was the method, and the copy in TCRdb shows in-frame clones only, minus some. In the table there are about 22,000 clones, approximately 83% of which are singletons. Material for sequencing was peripheral blood. These receptors all stem from a man in his sixties or seventies with acute or convalescent COVID-19.

This sequence joins TRBV5-1 and TRBJ2-7; 12 bases map to TRBD1. The length of the CDR3 is 16 residues. Germline lookup yields CDR1 SGHRS and CDR2 YFSETQ. V shed 3 bases and J 4 bases; nucleotides not matched to a gene: 8. In DNA form, the CDR3 reads TGCGCCAGCAGCTGGGCTGGGACAGGGGGCTTGTACGAGCAGTACTTC. Protein product: CASSWAGTGGLYEQYF.

The rearrangement links TRBV15 to TRBJ1-3; D uncertain. Trimming took off 2 bases at V and 4 bases at J, with 6 bases between the two ends. The CDR3 has 13 amino acids. The germline CDR1 and CDR2 sequences are LNHNV and YYDKDF (reference sequence). The CDR3: CATSRSHGNTIYF. DNA of the CDR3: TGTGCCACCAGCAGATCACACGGAAACACCATATATTTT. The full variable domain, with the rest looked up from reference TRBV15 and TRBJ1-3, is DAMVIQNPRYQVTQFGKPVTLSCSQTLNHNVMYWYQQKSSQAPKLLFHYYDKDFNNEADTPDNFQSRRPNTSFCFLDIRSPGLGDTAMYLCATSRSHGNTIYFGEGSWLTVV.

This clone has a single count. This sequence joins TRBV7-2 and TRBJ2-1; D is possibly TRBD2 (7 bases). CDR3 length equals 14 residues. V was shortened by 1 base and J by 7 bases, with 11 bases between the two germline ends. Looked up from germline, CDR1 is SGHTA and CDR2 is FQGNSA. The CDR3 is CASSLDRGANEQFF. The CDR3 bases are TGTGCCAGCAGCTTAGACCGGGGGGCAAATGAGCAGTTCTTC.

The chain combines TRBV10-3 with TRBJ1-1, with 9 bases aligning to TRBD1. This CDR3 region has 13 residues. V shed 10 bases, J shed 10 bases, and the junction held 13 bases outside the gene matches. Germline loops: CDR1 ENHRY, CDR2 SYGVKD. CDR3 nucleotide sequence: TGTGCCACCAGGGGTACAGGGGGCGAGTCAGCTTTCTTT. It is translated as CATRGTGGESAFF.

The chain has TRBV20-1 and TRBJ1-5; D is ambiguous. The CDR3 loop spans 12 amino acids. Germline V CDR1 and CDR2: DFQATT, SNEGSKA (reference sequence). With 3 bases removed from V and 7 bases from J, the gap between germline ends came to 10 bases. CDR3 protein: CSASAGGQPQHF. The CDR3 DNA follows: TGCAGTGCTAGTGCAGGTGGCCAGCCCCAGCATTTT.

The chain couples TRBV6-1 to TRBJ2-1, with 7 bases aligning to TRBD2. The V gene end was trimmed by 1 base and the J gene end by 3 bases; junction bases not matched to a gene: 9. The germline CDR1 and CDR2 sequences are MNHNS and SASEGT. This CDR3 spans 17 amino acids. The CDR3 DNA reads TGTGCCAGCAGTGAAGGCAATGGGCGGGGGAACTACAATGAGCAGTTCTTC. Translation gives CASSEGNGRGNYNEQFF.

V gene TRBV7-3 combines with J gene TRBJ2-1; the match to TRBD2 covers 11 bases. Trimming at V came to 2 bases and at J to 4 bases, leaving 7 bases not matched to a gene. The CDR3 contains 17 residues. Germline V gene lookup returns CDR1 SGHTA and CDR2 FQGTGA. CDR3 in amino acids: CASSLFPLAGGYNEQFF. The CDR3 DNA follows: TGTGCCAGCAGCTTATTTCCCCTAGCGGGAGGTTACAATGAGCAGTTCTTC. Full variable domain (missing parts from reference TRBV7-3 and TRBJ2-1): GAGVSQTPSNKVTEKGKYVELRCDPISGHTALYWYRQSLGQGPEFLIYFQGTGAADDSGLPNDRFFAVRPEGSVSTLKIQRTERGDSAVYLCASSLFPLAGGYNEQFFGPGTRLTVL.

This rearrangement joins TRBV5-5 to TRBJ2-7; tentatively, D is TRBD1 (5 bases). Trimming removed 3 bases at V and 6 bases at J, with 13 bases between. Germline assignment: CDR1 SGHKS and CDR2 YYEKEE (reference sequence). The CDR3 extends over 13 amino acids. Written as DNA, the CDR3 is TGTGCCAGCAGCTCAATTACAGGCTCCGAGCAGTACTTC. This sequence encodes CASSSITGSEQYF.

This clone appeared a single time. The rearrangement links TRBV10-3 to TRBJ1-5, with 8 bases lining up with TRBD1. The CDR3 runs 15 residues. The germline V gene encodes CDR1 ENHRY and CDR2 SYGVKD. V dropped 6 bases and J dropped 6; count of bases not matched to a gene: 10. The CDR3 DNA follows: TGTGCCATCAGCGCTTCGGACAGGGAGGGTCAGCCCCAGCATTTT. Translating it yields CAISASDREGQPQHF.

This chain uses TRBV24-1 with TRBJ2-3; TRBD1 agrees at 10 bases. CDR1 and CDR2 (germline): KGHDR, SFDVKD. The CDR3 sequence is 15 residues long. V was clipped by 4 bases and J by 4 bases; unmatched bases: 4. CDR3 in DNA: TGTGCCACCAGTGACCACGGACAGGGGGCAGATACGCAGTATTTT. Translation gives CATSDHGQGADTQYF.

The CDR3: CASSLDRNTEAFF. CDR3 sequence (DNA): TGTGCCAGCAGTCTTGACAGGAACACTGAAGCTTTCTTT. The chain joins TRBV3-1 (or the pseudogene TRBV3-2) to TRBJ1-1; weak D call: TRBD1 (5 bases). The germline CDR1 and CDR2 sequences are LGHDT and YNNKEL (reference sequence). Trimming took off 6 bases at V and 1 base at J, with 9 bases between the two ends. This CDR3 has 13 amino acids.

The chain links TRBV7-9 to TRBJ2-3; a possible D gene is TRBD1 (5 bases). Germline loops: CDR1 SEHNR, CDR2 FQNEAQ (reference sequence). The CDR3 is 12 residues long. Trimming left V 6 bases short and J 4 bases short, with 8 bases between. The CDR3 reads CASRAGPDTQYF. In DNA, the CDR3 is TGTGCCAGCAGGGCAGGGCCAGATACGCAGTATTTT.

The V call is TRBV6-4, the J call TRBJ2-7; TRBD2 matches 15 bases. V was pared by 6 bases and J by 4 bases, with 4 bases of the junction left unmatched. CDR3 length equals 15 residues. The V gene's germline CDR1 is MRHNA and CDR2 SNTAGT. The CDR3 DNA reads as TGTGCCAGCAGCCAGGGACTAGCGGGAGGATACGAGCAGTACTTC. Residues: CASSQGLAGGYEQYF.

This chain joins TRBV30 and TRBJ1-5; TRBD1 matches 9 bases. CDR1 and CDR2 from the germline V gene are GTSNPN and SVGIG (reference sequence). CDR3 length: 13 residues. V shed 5 bases and J 5 bases; nucleotides not matched to a gene: 4. The CDR3 protein is CAWGTGGDQPQHF. The CDR3 DNA is TGTGCCTGGGGTACAGGGGGCGATCAGCCCCAGCATTTT.

The chain joins TRBV9 to TRBJ1-4, with D hard to call. The CDR3 spans 14 residues. Between the trimmed V and J ends, which lost 4 bases and 8 bases, there was a span of 15 bases. In germline, CDR1 is SGDLS, CDR2 YYNGEE. CDR3: CASSPRVLGEKLFF. CDR3 coding DNA: TGTGCCAGCAGCCCTCGGGTCCTTGGGGAAAAACTGTTTTTT.

The chain joins TRBV30 to TRBJ1-1, with 7 bases that match TRBD1. The V and J ends lost 2 bases and 11 bases, in that order; junction bases with no gene match: 5. The CDR3 spans 11 residues. Looked up from germline, CDR1 is GTSNPN and CDR2 is SVGIG (reference sequence). The CDR3 region is CAWSRDRDAFF. CDR3 nucleotide sequence: TGTGCCTGGAGTCGAGACAGGGACGCTTTCTTT.

CDR3 in DNA: TGCGCCAGCAGCCAAGGCGGGCTAAATAATTCACCCCTCCACTTT. Amino acid sequence: CASSQGGLNNSPLHF. This chain uses TRBV4-3 with TRBJ1-6, with D unclear. Germline V gene lookup returns CDR1 LGHNA and CDR2 YSLEER. The V and J ends lost 1 base and 5 bases respectively, with 9 bases between them. This CDR3 contains 15 residues.

V is TRBV9 and J is TRBJ2-3, with a tentative D call TRBD1 (6 bases). This CDR3 region has 15 residues. V lost 0 bases to trimming and J lost 4 bases, with 12 bases between them. Per the germline V gene, CDR1 is SGDLS and CDR2 is YYNGEE. CDR3 residues: CASSVVQGISDTQYF. CDR3 bases: TGTGCCAGCAGCGTAGTGCAGGGGATCTCAGATACGCAGTATTTT.